These 18 T cell receptor beta chains originate from one sample sequenced in a study of CD8 T cells in Susac syndrome. The RNA input was roughly 0.45 to 1 ug, and it was reverse transcribed with random hexamers. A single record per CDR3 protein comes from TCRdb applying MiXCR to the immunoSEQ multiplex PCR reads. The top ten clones hold about 0.11% of a sample with 250,000 to 350,000 distinct CDR3 sequences, approximately 85% of them seen once. The sequencing input was CD8+ T cells from PBMCs. The receptor source for this set is a human donor with multiple sclerosis.

The chain recombines TRBV19 with TRBJ2-1; 10 bases are shared with TRBD2. The V gene end was trimmed by 0 bases and the J gene end by 1 base; junction bases not matched to a gene: 9. CDR3 length: 19 amino acids. The germline CDR1 and CDR2 sequences are LNHDA and SQIVND (reference sequence). The CDR3 protein is CASSIDLRLAGGSYNEQFF. In nucleotides, the CDR3 is TGTGCCAGTAGTATAGATCTAAGACTAGCGGGTGGGTCCTACAATGAGCAGTTCTTC. The full variable domain, completed using reference TRBV19 and TRBJ2-1, is DGGITQSPKYLFRKEGQNVTLSCEQNLNHDAMYWYRQDPGQGLRLIYYSQIVNDFQKGDIAEGYSVSREKKESFPLTVTSAQKNPTAFYLCASSIDLRLAGGSYNEQFFGPGTRLTVL.

This sequence joins TRBV7-8 and TRBJ2-7, with TRBD2 matching 9 bases. The junction had 9 bases not matched to a gene; V was cut back by 3 bases and J by 3 bases. CDR3 size: 16 residues. Germline V CDR1 and CDR2: SGHVS, FQNEAQ. CDR3 amino acids: CASSFYRTSVYYEQYF. The DNA of the CDR3 is TGTGCCAGCAGCTTTTACCGGACTAGCGTCTACTACGAGCAGTACTTC.

The V and J genes are TRBV5-8 and TRBJ2-7, with TRBD2 identical over 7 bases. The CDR3 has 12 residues. The germline V gene has CDR1 SGHTS and CDR2 YDEGEE. Trimming took 7 bases from V and 4 from J; bases not matched to a gene: 5. CDR3 coding DNA: TGTGCCAGCGCCCCGGGGGGTTACGAGCAGTACTTC. This codes for CASAPGGYEQYF.

The V and J genes are TRBV30 and TRBJ2-7; D is uncertain. This CDR3 region has 12 residues. V gave up 3 bases and J gave up 3 bases, with 9 bases separating them. CDR1 GTSNPN and CDR2 SVGIG come from the germline V gene (reference sequence). The CDR3 sequence is CAWRGPYYEQYF. In DNA, the CDR3 is TGTGCCTGGAGGGGTCCTTACTACGAGCAGTACTTC.

This chain connects TRBV6-5 to TRBJ2-3; possibly TRBD2 for D (6 bases). The germline V gene has CDR1 MNHEY and CDR2 SVGAGI. The CDR3 extends over 12 amino acids. V lost 8 bases to trimming and J lost 12 bases, with 18 bases between them. The CDR3 is CASWAGLDPQYF. The DNA for the CDR3 is TGTGCCAGCTGGGCGGGGCTAGACCCCCAGTATTTT.

The chain recombines TRBV13 with TRBJ2-1, with 9 positions matching TRBD2. This CDR3 comprises 19 residues. The V and J ends lost 3 bases and 7 bases, in that order; junction bases with no gene match: 19. Germline V gene data show CDR1 as PRHDT and CDR2 as FYEKMQ (reference sequence). This chain's CDR3 is CASSFVTHEDRTSANEQFF. In DNA form, the CDR3 reads TGTGCCAGCAGCTTCGTCACCCACGAGGACAGGACTAGCGCGAATGAGCAGTTCTTC.

The J gene is TRBJ2-7, the V gene TRBV2; D possibly corresponds to TRBD1 (6 bases). Trimming pared 4 bases from V and 0 bases from J, leaving 19 bases between. The germline V gene has CDR1 SNHLY and CDR2 FYNNEI. The CDR3 covers 17 residues. This chain's CDR3 is CASSVTATGFLSYEQYF. The CDR3 DNA follows: TGTGCCAGCAGTGTAACCGCTACAGGGTTCCTCTCCTACGAGCAGTACTTC. Drawing the rest from reference TRBV2 and TRBJ2-7, the complete variable domain is EPEVTQTPSHQVTQMGQEVILRCVPISNHLYFYWYRQILGQKVEFLVSFYNNEISEKSEIFDDQFSVERPDGSNFTLKIRSTKLEDSAMYFCASSVTATGFLSYEQYFGPGTRLTVT.

The chain joins TRBV25-1 to TRBJ2-2; D not certain. From germline, CDR1 is MGHDK and CDR2 SYGVNS. The CDR3 is 12 residues long. Deletions cut 4 bases from V and 3 bases from J, with 3 bases between. As DNA, the CDR3 is TGTGCCAGCAGTGGGTACACCGGGGAGCTGTTTTTT. Protein product: CASSGYTGELFF.

J is TRBJ2-5 and V is TRBV5-8; D gene unclear. CDR3 length: 15 amino acids. Germline CDR1 SGHTS, CDR2 YDEGEE. The ends were cut back, 1 base at V and 0 bases at J, with 10 bases in the middle. CDR3 residues: CASSLRDTYQETQYF. DNA for the CDR3: TGTGCCAGCAGCTTGAGAGACACTTACCAAGAGACCCAGTACTTC. Using reference TRBV5-8 and TRBJ2-5 for the parts outside the CDR3, the full variable domain is EAGVTQSPTHLIKTRGQQATLRCSPISGHTSVYWYQQALGLGLQFLLWYDEGEERNRGNFPPRFSGRQFPNYSSELNVNALELEDSALYLCASSLRDTYQETQYFGPGTRLLVL.

The chain carries TRBV27 and TRBJ1-5; no clear D gene. Germline V gene data show CDR1 as MNHEY and CDR2 as SMNVEV (reference sequence). V gave up 5 bases and J gave up 0 bases, with 5 bases separating them. CDR3 length equals 13 residues. This chain's CDR3 is CASSHYSNQPQHF. DNA for the CDR3: TGTGCCAGCAGTCACTATAGCAATCAGCCCCAGCATTTT.

The chain links TRBV7-9 to TRBJ2-5, with D possibly TRBD1 on 6 matching bases. Trimming removed 2 bases at V and 3 bases at J, with 13 bases between. The CDR3 length is 15 residues. Germline-derived CDR1 and CDR2 are SEHNR and FQNEAQ (reference sequence). CDR3 amino acids: CASSLWEGGEETQYF. CDR3 DNA sequence: TGTGCCAGCAGCTTATGGGAAGGGGGAGAAGAGACCCAGTACTTC. Based on the CDR3 plus reference TRBV7-9 and TRBJ2-5, the full variable domain is DTGVSQNPRHKITKRGQNVTFRCDPISEHNRLYWYRQTLGQGPEFLTYFQNEAQLEKSRLLSDRFSAERPKGSFSTLEIQRTEQGDSAMYLCASSLWEGGEETQYFGPGTRLLVL.

This chain links TRBV19 with TRBJ2-2; no clear D gene. Between the trimmed V and J ends, which lost 0 bases and 8 bases, there was a span of 16 bases. Germline V lookup: CDR1 LNHDA, CDR2 SQIVND (reference sequence). The length of the CDR3 is 16 residues. CDR3 nucleotides: TGTGCCAGTAGTATAGATGTCGAGGCAGTAGCTGGGGAGCTGTTTTTT. Amino acids: CASSIDVEAVAGELFF.

This clonotype showed up just a few times. J is TRBJ2-5 and V is TRBV11-2; D unresolved. V lost 5 bases and J 5 bases, leaving 9 bases between the germline ends. Per germline, CDR1 SGHAT and CDR2 FQNNGV. The CDR3 runs to 12 residues. DNA for the CDR3: TGTGCCAGCAGCCCCTCTATGGAGACCCAGTACTTC. Its protein product is CASSPSMETQYF.

The genes are TRBV7-9 and TRBJ1-1; no clear D gene. V gave up 6 bases and J gave up 7 bases, with 15 bases separating them. Per the germline V gene, CDR1 is SEHNR and CDR2 is FQNEAQ (reference sequence). The CDR3 runs to 13 residues. CDR3 coding DNA: TGTGCCAGCAGACCCCGCGGGCAGTATGAAGCTTTCTTT. It specifies CASRPRGQYEAFF.

This clonotype was counted once. The V gene is TRBV7-9, the J gene TRBJ2-1; a weak D match, TRBD2 (6 bases). The V end was cut by 5 bases, the J end by 8 bases, with 22 bases between. Germline CDR1 is SEHNR and CDR2 is FQNEAQ (reference sequence). The CDR3 runs to 16 residues. The CDR3 region is CASSERDLLLGDEQFF. CDR3 nucleotide sequence: TGTGCCAGCAGCGAAAGGGACTTGCTGTTGGGCGATGAGCAGTTCTTC.

The V and J genes are TRBV7-9 and TRBJ2-1; D is ambiguous. Germline V gives CDR1 SEHNR, CDR2 FQNEAQ (reference sequence). The CDR3 runs to 18 residues. V dropped 1 base and J dropped 1 base, with 17 bases sitting between them. CDR3 nucleotides: TGTGCCAGCAGCTTAGTTAGCAACAAGAGAGAATCCTACAATGAGCAGTTCTTC. Translating gives CASSLVSNKRESYNEQFF.

CDR3 DNA: TGTGCCAGCAGCTTAAGAAGGACAGACTCCGATGAGCAGTTCTTC. Residues: CASSLRRTDSDEQFF. The chain links TRBV7-8 to TRBJ2-1; TRBD1 is a possible D gene (6 bases). The CDR3 has 15 amino acids. Between the trimmed V and J ends, which lost 2 bases and 8 bases, there was a span of 16 bases. Germline values: CDR1 SGHVS, CDR2 FQNEAQ.

The chain employs TRBV19 and TRBJ2-3, with unresolved D. Germline V gene lookup returns CDR1 LNHDA and CDR2 SQIVND (reference sequence). This CDR3 has 15 amino acids. Trimming took 1 base from V and 2 from J, leaving 10 bases between them. CDR3 loop: CASSIVALITDTQYF. CDR3 sequence (DNA): TGTGCCAGTAGTATAGTCGCACTGATCACAGATACGCAGTATTTT.